This TCR beta chain is from a study of blood T cell repertoires in COVID-19. Study as a whole: Acute-phase and convalescent COVID-19 samples originated in the United States, Italy and Spain. The cDNA or gDNA used as material had been derived from T cells, B-cell-depleted T cells, or PBMCs.

Enrolled through a virtual design, the participants were between about 18 and 100 years of age and came from approximately 25 US areas. Donors were grouped by their self-reported clinical history. Clones were sequenced by immunoSEQ multiplex PCR, and TCRdb holds only the in-frame ones, with some missing. The table lists approximately 270,000 clones, 91% of them singletons. This receptor was obtained from a human donor in a cohort exposed to, infected with or recovered from COVID-19 (not recorded which). The donor label of this sample is uncertain. The sample comprised PBMCs or T cells enriched from blood (not recorded which).

This chain's CDR3 is CASSRLDREQETQYF. DNA of the CDR3: TGCGCCAGCAGCCGCCTGGACAGGGAACAAGAGACCCAGTACTTC. The V and J genes are TRBV5-1 and TRBJ2-5, with 8 bases matching TRBD1. V dropped 4 bases and J dropped 2; count of bases not matched to a gene: 7. Germline V lookup: CDR1 SGHRS, CDR2 YFSETQ. The CDR3 loop spans 15 amino acids.